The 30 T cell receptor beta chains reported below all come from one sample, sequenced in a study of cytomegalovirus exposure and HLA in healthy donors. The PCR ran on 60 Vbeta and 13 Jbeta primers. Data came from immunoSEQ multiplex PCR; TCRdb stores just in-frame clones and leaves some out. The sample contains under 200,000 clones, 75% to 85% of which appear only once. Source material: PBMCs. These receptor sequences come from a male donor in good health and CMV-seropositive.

The CDR3 DNA follows: TGCGCCAGCAGTGTAGGCTACAGGGAAGCTTTCTTT. Protein sequence: CASSVGYREAFF. The chain is built from TRBV10-2 and TRBJ1-1; perhaps TRBD1 as D (5 bases). Germline CDR1 WSHSY, CDR2 SAAADI. V was trimmed by 4 bases and J by 8 bases, leaving 11 bases between them. This CDR3 is 12 amino acids long.

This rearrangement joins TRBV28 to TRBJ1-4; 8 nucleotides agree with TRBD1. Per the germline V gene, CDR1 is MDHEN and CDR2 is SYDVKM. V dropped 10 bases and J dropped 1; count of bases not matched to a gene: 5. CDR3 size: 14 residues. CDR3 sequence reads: CATTTGETNEKLFF. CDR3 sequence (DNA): TGTGCCACCACGACAGGGGAAACTAATGAAAAACTGTTTTTT.

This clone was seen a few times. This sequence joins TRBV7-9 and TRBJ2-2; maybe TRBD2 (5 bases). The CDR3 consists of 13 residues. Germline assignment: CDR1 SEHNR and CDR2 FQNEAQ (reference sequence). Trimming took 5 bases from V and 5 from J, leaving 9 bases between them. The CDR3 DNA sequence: TGTGCCAGCAGCACGGGCGGGACCGGGGAGCTGTTTTTT. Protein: CASSTGGTGELFF.

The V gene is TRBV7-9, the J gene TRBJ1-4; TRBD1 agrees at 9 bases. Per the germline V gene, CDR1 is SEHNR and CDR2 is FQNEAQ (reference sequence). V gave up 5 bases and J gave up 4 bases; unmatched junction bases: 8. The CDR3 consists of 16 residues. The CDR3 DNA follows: TGTGCCAGCAGCCCCGGACAGGGGCAAAGTAATGAAAAACTGTTTTTT. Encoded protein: CASSPGQGQSNEKLFF.

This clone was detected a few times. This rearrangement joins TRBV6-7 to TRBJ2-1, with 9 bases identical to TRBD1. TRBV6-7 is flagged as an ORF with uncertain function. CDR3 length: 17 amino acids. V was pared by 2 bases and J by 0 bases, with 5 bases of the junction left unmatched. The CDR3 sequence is CASSYPEGQGSYNEQFF. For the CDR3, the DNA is TGTGCCAGCAGTTACCCCGAGGGACAGGGCTCCTACAATGAGCAGTTCTTC.

Here the CDR3 DNA reads TGTGCCAGCAGGTCCTCCGCGTTTGCGTACGAGCAGTACTTC. Protein: CASRSSAFAYEQYF. V gene TRBV7-2 combines with J gene TRBJ2-7; D gene ambiguous. Germline V gene data show CDR1 as SGHTA and CDR2 as FQGNSA. V lost 6 bases and J 4 bases, leaving 16 bases between the germline ends. This CDR3 contains 14 residues.

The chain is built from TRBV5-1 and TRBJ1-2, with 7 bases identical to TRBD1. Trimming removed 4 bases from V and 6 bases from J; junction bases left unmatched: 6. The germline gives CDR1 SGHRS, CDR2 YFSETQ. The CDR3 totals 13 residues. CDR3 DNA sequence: TGCGCCAGCAGCCCCCAGGGGGGCGATGGCTACACCTTC. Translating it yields CASSPQGGDGYTF.

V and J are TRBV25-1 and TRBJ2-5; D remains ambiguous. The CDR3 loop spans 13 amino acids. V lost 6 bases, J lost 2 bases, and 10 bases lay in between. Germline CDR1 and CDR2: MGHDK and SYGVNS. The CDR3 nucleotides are TGTGCCAGCAGCCCGGGTGAACAAGAGACCCAGTACTTC. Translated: CASSPGEQETQYF.

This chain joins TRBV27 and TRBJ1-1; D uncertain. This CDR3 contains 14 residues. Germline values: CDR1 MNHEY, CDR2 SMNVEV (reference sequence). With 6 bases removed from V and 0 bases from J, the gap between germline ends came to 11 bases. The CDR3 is CASRPTTMNTEAFF. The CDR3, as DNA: TGTGCCAGCAGGCCCACAACCATGAACACTGAAGCTTTCTTT.

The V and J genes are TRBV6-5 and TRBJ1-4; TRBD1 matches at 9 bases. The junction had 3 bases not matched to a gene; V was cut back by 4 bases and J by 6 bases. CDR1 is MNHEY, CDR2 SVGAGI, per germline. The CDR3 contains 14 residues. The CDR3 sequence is CASSLTGGDEKLFF. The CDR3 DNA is TGTGCCAGCAGTTTAACAGGGGGCGATGAAAAACTGTTTTTT.

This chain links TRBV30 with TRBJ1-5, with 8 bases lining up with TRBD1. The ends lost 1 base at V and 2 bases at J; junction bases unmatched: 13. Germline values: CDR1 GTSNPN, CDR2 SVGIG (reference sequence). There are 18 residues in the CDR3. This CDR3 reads CAWSGWTGSHMGNQPQHF. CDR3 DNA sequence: TGTGCCTGGAGTGGCTGGACAGGGTCCCATATGGGCAATCAGCCCCAGCATTTT.

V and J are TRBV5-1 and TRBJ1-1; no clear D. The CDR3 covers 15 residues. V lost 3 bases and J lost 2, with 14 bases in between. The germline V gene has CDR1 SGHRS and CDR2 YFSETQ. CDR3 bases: TGCGCCAGCAGCTGGCGGGCGCAGGAAAACACTGAAGCTTTCTTT. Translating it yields CASSWRAQENTEAFF.

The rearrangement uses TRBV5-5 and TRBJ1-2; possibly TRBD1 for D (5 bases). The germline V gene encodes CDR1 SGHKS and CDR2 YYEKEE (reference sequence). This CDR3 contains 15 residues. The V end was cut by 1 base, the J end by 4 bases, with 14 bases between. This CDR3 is CASSLTRGGFYGYTF. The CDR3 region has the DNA TGTGCCAGCAGCTTGACCCGCGGGGGATTCTATGGCTACACCTTC.

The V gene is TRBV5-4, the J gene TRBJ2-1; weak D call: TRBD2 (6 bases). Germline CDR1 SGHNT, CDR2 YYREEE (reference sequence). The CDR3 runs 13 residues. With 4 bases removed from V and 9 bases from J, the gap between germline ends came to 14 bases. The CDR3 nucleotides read TGTGCCAGCAGCCTTTCCGGGACTTCTGAGCAGTTCTTC. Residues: CASSLSGTSEQFF.

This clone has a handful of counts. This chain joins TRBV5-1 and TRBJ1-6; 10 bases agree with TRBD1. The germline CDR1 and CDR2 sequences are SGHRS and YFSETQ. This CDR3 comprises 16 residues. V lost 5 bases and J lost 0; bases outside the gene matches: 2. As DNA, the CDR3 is TGCGCCAGCAGGACAGGGGGCAGCTCCTATAATTCACCCCTCCACTTT. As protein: CASRTGGSSYNSPLHF. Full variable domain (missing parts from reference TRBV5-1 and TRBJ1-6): KAGVTQTPRYLIKTRGQQVTLSCSPISGHRSVSWYQQTPGQGLQFLFEYFSETQRNKGNFPGRFSGRQFSNSRSEMNVSTLELGDSALYLCASRTGGSSYNSPLHFGNGTRLTVT.

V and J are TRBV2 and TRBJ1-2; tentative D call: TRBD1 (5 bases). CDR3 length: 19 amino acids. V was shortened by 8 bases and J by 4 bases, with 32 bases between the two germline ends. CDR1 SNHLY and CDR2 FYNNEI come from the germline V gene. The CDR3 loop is CASRVNRATDDRFPYGYTF. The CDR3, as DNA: TGTGCCAGCCGAGTTAATAGGGCGACAGACGACAGATTCCCCTATGGCTACACCTTC.

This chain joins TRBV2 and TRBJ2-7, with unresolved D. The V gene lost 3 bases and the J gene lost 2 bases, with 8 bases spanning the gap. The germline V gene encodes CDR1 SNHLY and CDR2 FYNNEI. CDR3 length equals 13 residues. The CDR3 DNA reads TGTGCCAGCAGTGAGCAGGTTACCTACGAGCAGTACTTC. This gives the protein CASSEQVTYEQYF.

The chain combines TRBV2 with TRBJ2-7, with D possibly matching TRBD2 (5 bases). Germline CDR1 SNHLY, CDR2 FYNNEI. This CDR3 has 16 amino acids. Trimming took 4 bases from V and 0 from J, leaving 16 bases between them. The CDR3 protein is CASSVGPGSISYEQYF. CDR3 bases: TGTGCCAGCAGTGTAGGACCGGGATCAATCTCCTACGAGCAGTACTTC.

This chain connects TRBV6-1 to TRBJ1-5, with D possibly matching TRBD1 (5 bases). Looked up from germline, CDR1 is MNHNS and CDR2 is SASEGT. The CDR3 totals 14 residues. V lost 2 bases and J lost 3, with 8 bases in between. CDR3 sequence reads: CASSERGNNQPQHF. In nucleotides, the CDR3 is TGTGCCAGCAGTGAACGGGGGAACAATCAGCCCCAGCATTTT.

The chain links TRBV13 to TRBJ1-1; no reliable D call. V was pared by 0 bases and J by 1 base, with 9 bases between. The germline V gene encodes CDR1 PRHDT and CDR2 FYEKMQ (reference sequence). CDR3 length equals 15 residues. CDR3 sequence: CASSLGERRNTEAFF. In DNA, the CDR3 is TGTGCCAGCAGCTTAGGCGAGAGGCGGAACACTGAAGCTTTCTTT.

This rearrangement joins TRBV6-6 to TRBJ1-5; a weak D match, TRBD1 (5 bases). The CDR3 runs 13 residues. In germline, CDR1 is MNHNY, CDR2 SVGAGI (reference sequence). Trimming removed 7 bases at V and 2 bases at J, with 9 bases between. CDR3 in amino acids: CASIGAGNQPQHF. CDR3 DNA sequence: TGTGCCAGCATAGGGGCTGGCAATCAGCCCCAGCATTTT.

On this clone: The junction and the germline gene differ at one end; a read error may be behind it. This CDR3 is CASTLAGADRDEQYF. The CDR3 nucleotides read TGTGCCAGCACCTTAGCGGGGGCCGATCGGGACGAGCAGTACTTC. The chain combines TRBV7-2 with TRBJ2-7; TRBD2 matches 9 bases. This CDR3 is 15 amino acids long. Germline values: CDR1 SGHTA, CDR2 FQGNSA. Variable domain in full (rest from reference TRBV7-2 and TRBJ2-7): GAGVSQSPSNKVTEKGKDVELRCDPISGHTALYWYRQSLGQGLEFLIYFQGNSAPDKSGLPSDRFSAERTGGSVSTLTIQRTQQEDSAVYLCASTLAGADRDEQYFGPGTRLTVT.

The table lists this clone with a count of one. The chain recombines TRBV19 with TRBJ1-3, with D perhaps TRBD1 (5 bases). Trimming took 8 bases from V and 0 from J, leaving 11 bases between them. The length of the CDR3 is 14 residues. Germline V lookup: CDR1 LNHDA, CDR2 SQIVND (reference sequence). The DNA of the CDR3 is TGTGCCAGTGGGGCCTTCGTCTCTGGAAACACCATATATTTT. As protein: CASGAFVSGNTIYF.

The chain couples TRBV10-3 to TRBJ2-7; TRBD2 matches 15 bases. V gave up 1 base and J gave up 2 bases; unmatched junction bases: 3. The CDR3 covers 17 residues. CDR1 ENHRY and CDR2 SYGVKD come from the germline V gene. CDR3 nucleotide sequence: TGTGCCATCAGTGAGTTGGGACTAGCGGGGGGAGCCTACGAGCAGTACTTC. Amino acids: CAISELGLAGGAYEQYF.

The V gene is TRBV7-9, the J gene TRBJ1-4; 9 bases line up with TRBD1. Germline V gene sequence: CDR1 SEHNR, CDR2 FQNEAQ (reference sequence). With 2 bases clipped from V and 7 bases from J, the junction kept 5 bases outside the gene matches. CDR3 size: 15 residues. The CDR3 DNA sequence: TGTGCCAGCAGCTTACAGGGACAGGGAGGTGAAAAACTGTTTTTT. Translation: CASSLQGQGGEKLFF.

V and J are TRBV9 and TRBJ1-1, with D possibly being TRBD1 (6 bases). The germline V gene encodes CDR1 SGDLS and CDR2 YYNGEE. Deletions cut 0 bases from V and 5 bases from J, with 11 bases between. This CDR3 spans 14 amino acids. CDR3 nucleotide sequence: TGTGCCAGCAGCGTAGCTACCAGGGGAACTGAAGCTTTCTTT. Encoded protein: CASSVATRGTEAFF.

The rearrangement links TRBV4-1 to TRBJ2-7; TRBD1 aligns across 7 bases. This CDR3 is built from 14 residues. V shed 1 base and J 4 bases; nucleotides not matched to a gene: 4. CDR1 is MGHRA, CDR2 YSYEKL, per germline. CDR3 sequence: CASSQGPGGYEQYF. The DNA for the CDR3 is TGCGCCAGCAGCCAAGGGCCAGGGGGTTACGAGCAGTACTTC.

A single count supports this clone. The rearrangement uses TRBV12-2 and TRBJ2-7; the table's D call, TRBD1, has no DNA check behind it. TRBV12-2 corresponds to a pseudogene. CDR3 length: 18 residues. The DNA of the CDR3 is TGTGCAAGTCGCTTAGCGCGGAGGGGGCCTATAAGCTCCTACGAGCAGTACTTC. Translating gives CASRLARRGPISSYEQYF.

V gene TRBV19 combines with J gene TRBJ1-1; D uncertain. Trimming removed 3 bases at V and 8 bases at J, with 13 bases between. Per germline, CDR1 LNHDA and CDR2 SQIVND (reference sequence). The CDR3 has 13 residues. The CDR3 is CASSMSGIPEAFF. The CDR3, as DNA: TGTGCCAGTAGTATGTCTGGCATTCCCGAAGCTTTCTTT.

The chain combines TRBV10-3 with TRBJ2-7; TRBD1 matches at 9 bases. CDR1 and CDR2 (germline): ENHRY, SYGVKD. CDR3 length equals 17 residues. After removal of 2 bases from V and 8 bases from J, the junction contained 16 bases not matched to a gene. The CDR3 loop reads CAISEVQGASGGLQQYF. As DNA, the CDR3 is TGTGCCATCAGTGAGGTACAGGGGGCCTCCGGGGGACTGCAGCAGTACTTC.